Each of the 30 T cell receptor beta chains below was sequenced from the same sample in a study of blood T cell repertoires in COVID-19 (dated by TCRdb to between 2020 and 2021). Preparation of the library involved the immunoSEQ multiplex PCR assay. Sourced from immuneACCESS, this table was stored by TCRdb with only in-frame sequences that have V and J called. A share of the clones is absent; for the studies checked, an unresolved V gene accounts for under half, and the remainder has no known explanation. This sample holds around 200,000 clones; roughly 89% were observed only once. The leading ten clones occupy just under 0.9% of the sample. Sequencing was done on a sample of peripheral blood. The origin of the receptors is a woman aged 18-35 years who had recovered from COVID-19.

The chain recombines TRBV7-8 with TRBJ1-2; 7 bases are shared with TRBD1. Germline loops: CDR1 SGHVS, CDR2 FQNEAQ. This CDR3 has 13 residues. V shed 5 bases, J shed 8 bases, and the junction held 8 bases outside the gene matches. The DNA of the CDR3 is TGTGCCAGCAGCCCGAAGGACAGGTGGGGCTACACCTTC. It encodes CASSPKDRWGYTF.

This chain joins TRBV7-8 and TRBJ1-2; tentatively, D is TRBD1 (6 bases). V lost 1 base and J lost 8, with 17 bases in between. The V gene's germline CDR1 is SGHVS and CDR2 FQNEAQ. The CDR3 is made up of 15 amino acids. CDR3 sequence reads: CASSLVAQGSGGYTF. CDR3 sequence (DNA): TGTGCCAGCAGCTTAGTCGCTCAGGGGTCAGGCGGCTACACCTTC. The full variable domain, rest sourced from reference TRBV7-8 and TRBJ1-2, is GAGVSQSPRYKVAKRGQDVALRCDPISGHVSLFWYQQALGQGPEFLTYFQNEAQLDKSGLPSDRFFAERPEGSVSTLKIQRTQQEDSAVYLCASSLVAQGSGGYTFGSGTRLTVV.

J is TRBJ1-5 and V is TRBV30; D unclear. V shed 2 bases and J shed 4 bases, with 15 bases lying between them. Germline V gene lookup returns CDR1 GTSNPN and CDR2 SVGIG (reference sequence). This CDR3 spans 15 amino acids. The CDR3 protein is CAWSPIGRANQPQHF. The CDR3 bases are TGTGCCTGGAGTCCGATAGGGCGGGCAAATCAGCCCCAGCATTTT. Full variable domain (outside the CDR3, taken from reference TRBV30 and TRBJ1-5): SQTIHQWPATLVQPVGSPLSLECTVEGTSNPNLYWYRQAAGRGLQLLFYSVGIGQISSEVPQNLSASRPQDRQFILSSKKLLLSDSGFYLCAWSPIGRANQPQHFGDGTRLSIL.

This clone was seen a single time. The chain is built from TRBV7-9 and TRBJ1-3; D unclear. The germline V gene encodes CDR1 SEHNR and CDR2 FQNEAQ (reference sequence). There are 13 residues in the CDR3. V dropped 11 bases and J dropped 1 base, with 12 bases sitting between them. The CDR3 DNA reads as TGTGCCGGTGACCTCGGGTCTGGAAACACCATATATTTT. Its translation: CAGDLGSGNTIYF.

This clone was observed once. V is TRBV24-1 and J is TRBJ2-3; perhaps TRBD2 as D (6 bases). There are 16 residues in the CDR3. V was cut by 7 bases and J by 3 bases, with 19 bases left in between. CDR1 KGHDR and CDR2 SFDVKD come from the germline V gene. The CDR3 DNA follows: TGTGCCACCAGCCGCCGGGGAGGAGCCGGGACAGATACGCAGTATTTT. This encodes CATSRRGGAGTDTQYF.

Only a few counts were recorded for this clone. This chain uses TRBV13 with TRBJ2-1; 8 nucleotides agree with TRBD2. J was trimmed by 6 bases and V by 2 bases; bases with no gene match: 9. CDR3 size: 16 residues. Germline CDR1 PRHDT, CDR2 FYEKMQ (reference sequence). The CDR3, as DNA: TGTGCCAGCAGCTTACTTGGCGGGGGGTTTCCCAATGAGCAGTTCTTC. Encoded protein: CASSLLGGGFPNEQFF.

This chain joins TRBV10-1 and TRBJ1-1; D is possibly TRBD1 (6 bases). The germline V gene encodes CDR1 WNHNN and CDR2 SYGVQD (reference sequence). Trimming removed 0 bases from V and 5 bases from J, with 16 bases in between. This CDR3 has 16 residues. Here the CDR3 reads CASSESIPQGSTEAFF. In DNA form, the CDR3 reads TGCGCCAGCAGTGAGTCTATCCCACAGGGCTCTACTGAAGCTTTCTTT.

The chain recombines TRBV9 with TRBJ2-7, with D perhaps TRBD1 (5 bases). In germline, CDR1 is SGDLS, CDR2 YYNGEE. Trimming pared 4 bases from V and 5 bases from J, leaving 19 bases between. This CDR3 is 15 amino acids long. CDR3 region: CASSQGSWGVNEQYF. The CDR3 DNA reads TGTGCCAGCAGCCAGGGATCCTGGGGCGTAAACGAGCAGTACTTC.

The chain employs TRBV5-3 and TRBJ2-3, with D possibly matching TRBD2 (6 bases). TRBV5-3 is an ORF, and what it does is uncertain. The CDR3 has 16 residues. Trimming pared 3 bases from V and 0 bases from J, leaving 14 bases between. The CDR3 loop is CARSYIGDSSTDTQYF. The CDR3 bases are TGTGCCAGAAGCTACATAGGGGACTCTAGCACAGATACGCAGTATTTT.

The chain links TRBV6-6 to TRBJ1-6; 9 bases line up with TRBD1. Germline V gene sequence: CDR1 MNHNY, CDR2 SVGAGI (reference sequence). The CDR3 has 16 residues. J was trimmed by 8 bases and V by 6 bases; bases with no gene match: 11. CDR3 bases: TGTGCCAGCAGACCCCAAACAGGGGGCCTAGATTCACCCCTCCACTTT. Translation gives CASRPQTGGLDSPLHF.

The chain recombines TRBV5-1 with TRBJ2-7; a weak D match, TRBD2 (6 bases). CDR3 length: 15 amino acids. V lost 3 bases, J lost 0 bases, and 13 bases lay in between. Germline V lookup: CDR1 SGHRS, CDR2 YFSETQ. The CDR3 protein is CASSSRDSSSYEQYV. CDR3 bases: TGCGCCAGCAGCTCCCGGGACTCAAGCTCCTACGAGCAGTACGTC.

The chain joins TRBV5-1 to TRBJ2-3; 11 bases line up with TRBD2. CDR1 SGHRS and CDR2 YFSETQ come from the germline V gene. The CDR3 totals 16 residues. The trim removed 4 bases at V and 3 bases at J, leaving 7 bases unmatched. CDR3 nucleotide sequence: TGCGCCAGCAGCGCGGGCCTAGCGGGGGGTACAGATACGCAGTATTTT. Amino acid sequence: CASSAGLAGGTDTQYF.

J is TRBJ1-2 and V is TRBV7-2; the match to TRBD1 covers 7 bases. CDR1 SGHTA and CDR2 FQGNSA come from the germline V gene. V gave up 5 bases and J gave up 4 bases; unmatched junction bases: 10. There are 15 residues in the CDR3. The CDR3 DNA is TGTGCCAGCAGCCCTAACCCGACAGGGATCTATGGCTACACCTTC. Protein: CASSPNPTGIYGYTF.

This clone was counted a few times. The chain is built from TRBV11-1 and TRBJ2-7, with TRBD2 identical over 12 bases. Trimming removed 3 bases from V and 2 bases from J; junction bases left unmatched: 2. The length of the CDR3 is 15 residues. Germline V gives CDR1 SGHAT, CDR2 FQDESV (reference sequence). The CDR3 here is CASSLGLAGTYEQYF. CDR3 DNA sequence: TGTGCCAGCAGCTTGGGACTAGCGGGCACCTACGAGCAGTACTTC. Using reference TRBV11-1 and TRBJ2-7 for the parts outside the CDR3, the full variable domain is EAEVAQSPRYKITEKSQAVAFWCDPISGHATLYWYRQILGQGPELLVQFQDESVVDDSQLPKDRFSAERLKGVDSTLKIQPAELGDSAMYLCASSLGLAGTYEQYFGPGTRLTVT.

This clone turned up a few times. The rearrangement uses TRBV2 and TRBJ1-5, with 7 bases fitting TRBD1. Trimming at V came to 1 base and at J to 4 bases, leaving 7 bases not matched to a gene. Per germline, CDR1 SNHLY and CDR2 FYNNEI. The CDR3 is 16 residues long. In DNA, the CDR3 is TGTGCCAGCAGTGAAGTCCCGACAGGGCGGAATCAGCCCCAGCATTTT. It specifies CASSEVPTGRNQPQHF.

This rearrangement joins TRBV6-5 to TRBJ2-5; D is perhaps TRBD1 (6 bases). With 6 bases removed from V and 7 bases from J, the gap between germline ends came to 12 bases. The CDR3 has 12 residues. The germline CDR1 and CDR2 sequences are MNHEY and SVGAGI. In nucleotides, the CDR3 is TGTGCCAGCAGGAAGGGGGAAGGGACCCAGTACTTC. Its translation is CASRKGEGTQYF.

This clone was counted a single time. The chain couples TRBV5-1 to TRBJ1-2, with TRBD1 as a possible D gene (5 bases). The CDR3 extends over 14 amino acids. Germline V lookup: CDR1 SGHRS, CDR2 YFSETQ. The ends were cut back, 0 bases at V and 4 bases at J, with 10 bases in the middle. Here the CDR3 DNA reads TGCGCCAGCAGCTTGGGTGGGGCCCCCTATGGCTACACCTTC. Translation: CASSLGGAPYGYTF.

The CDR3 nucleotides are TGCGCCAGCAGCTTCAGTCAGGGCACAGATACGCAGTATTTT. Amino acid sequence: CASSFSQGTDTQYF. The chain joins TRBV5-1 to TRBJ2-3; no firm D call. The CDR3 is 14 residues long. Trimming left V 2 bases short and J 1 base short, with 8 bases between. Germline V gene data show CDR1 as SGHRS and CDR2 as YFSETQ.

This sequence joins TRBV5-1 and TRBJ2-7; D gene ambiguous. CDR3 length: 14 amino acids. Trimming removed 1 base at V and 2 bases at J, with 10 bases between. Germline V lookup: CDR1 SGHRS, CDR2 YFSETQ. CDR3 residues: CASSLSSGAYEQYV. Here the CDR3 DNA reads TGCGCCAGCAGCTTGTCTAGTGGTGCCTACGAGCAGTACGTC.

The chain recombines TRBV6-5 with TRBJ1-3, with unresolved D. Looked up from germline, CDR1 is MNHEY and CDR2 is SVGAGI. V dropped 2 bases and J dropped 0 bases, with 8 bases sitting between them. CDR3 size: 15 residues. Written as DNA, the CDR3 is TGTGCCAGCAGTTACGCGGTCCCCTCTGGAAACACCATATATTTT. This sequence encodes CASSYAVPSGNTIYF.

The chain employs TRBV20-1 and TRBJ2-2; 8 bases map to TRBD2. With V trimmed by 3 bases and J by 2 bases, 5 bases remained unmatched. Germline V gene data show CDR1 as DFQATT and CDR2 as SNEGSKA (reference sequence). The CDR3 consists of 15 residues. CDR3 DNA: TGCAGTGCTAGTTCACTAGCGGACAACACCGGGGAGCTGTTTTTT. Its translation: CSASSLADNTGELFF.

This CDR3 is CASSPDPGQGALGYGYTF. For the CDR3, the DNA is TGCGCCAGCAGCCCGGACCCGGGACAGGGGGCTCTAGGCTATGGCTACACCTTC. The chain joins TRBV4-1 to TRBJ1-2; 12 nucleotides agree with TRBD1. This CDR3 comprises 18 residues. Germline loops: CDR1 MGHRA, CDR2 YSYEKL. Trimming removed 4 bases from V and 4 bases from J; junction bases left unmatched: 13.

This chain joins TRBV6-5 and TRBJ1-5; TRBD1 matches at 8 bases. The CDR3 is 16 residues long. Germline V CDR1 and CDR2: MNHEY, SVGAGI. Trimming cost V 0 bases and J 4 bases; bases outside gene matches: 5. As DNA, the CDR3 is TGTGCCAGCAGTTACTCTTGGACAGGGTTGAATCAGCCCCAGCATTTT. Protein sequence: CASSYSWTGLNQPQHF.

The chain uses TRBV2 and TRBJ2-1, with D maybe TRBD1 (6 bases). The V gene's germline CDR1 is SNHLY and CDR2 FYNNEI. The CDR3 is 13 amino acids. Trimming took 6 bases from V and 9 from J, leaving 15 bases between them. This CDR3 reads CASRDSGPSEQFF. In DNA, the CDR3 is TGTGCCAGCAGGGACAGTGGACCGAGTGAGCAGTTCTTC.

J is TRBJ1-1 and V is TRBV7-8, with D possibly TRBD1 on 5 matching bases. The CDR3 is 14 residues long. Germline lookup yields CDR1 SGHVS and CDR2 FQNEAQ. Trimming cost V 5 bases and J 6 bases, with 16 bases left between them. The CDR3 sequence is CASSPREGKAEAFF. CDR3 DNA sequence: TGTGCCAGCAGCCCCCGGGAGGGGAAGGCTGAAGCTTTCTTT.

DNA of the CDR3: TGTGCCAGCAGCAGGACAGGGAGCTCCTATAATTCACCCCTCCACTTT. Translating it yields CASSRTGSSYNSPLHF. V gene TRBV7-9 combines with J gene TRBJ1-6, with 8 bases identical to TRBD1. This CDR3 has 16 residues. The junction had 3 bases not matched to a gene; V was cut back by 5 bases and J by 0 bases. Germline V gives CDR1 SEHNR, CDR2 FQNEAQ (reference sequence). The full variable domain, rest sourced from reference TRBV7-9 and TRBJ1-6, is DTGVSQNPRHKITKRGQNVTFRCDPISEHNRLYWYRQTLGQGPEFLTYFQNEAQLEKSRLLSDRFSAERPKGSFSTLEIQRTEQGDSAMYLCASSRTGSSYNSPLHFGNGTRLTVT.

The CDR3 reads CATSRAGVTNEKLFF. The CDR3 region has the DNA TGTGCCACCAGCAGAGCAGGGGTAACTAATGAAAAACTGTTTTTT. The chain links TRBV15 to TRBJ1-4, with D maybe TRBD1 (6 bases). CDR3 length: 15 residues. The V and J ends lost 1 base and 1 base respectively, with 7 bases between them. CDR1 is LNHNV and CDR2 is YYDKDF in the germline V gene (reference sequence).

The rearrangement joins TRBV9 to TRBJ2-1; TRBD2 matches at 10 bases. The CDR3 is 15 amino acids. In germline, CDR1 is SGDLS, CDR2 YYNGEE. V was clipped by 3 bases and J by 1 base; unmatched bases: 1. Written as DNA, the CDR3 is TGTGCCAGCAGCGAGGGACTAGCGTCCTACAATGAGCAGTTCTTC. Amino acid sequence: CASSEGLASYNEQFF.

This chain connects TRBV5-1 to TRBJ2-1, with a weak D call TRBD2 (6 bases). V shed 2 bases and J shed 0 bases, with 15 bases lying between them. Germline-derived CDR1 and CDR2 are SGHRS and YFSETQ. The CDR3 is 17 residues long. CDR3 nucleotide sequence: TGCGCCAGCAGCTTTCCCCCCGGGACTTCCTCCTACAATGAGCAGTTCTTC. Translating gives CASSFPPGTSSYNEQFF.

The chain combines TRBV11-2 with TRBJ2-3, with TRBD2 matching over 9 bases. Germline CDR1 and CDR2: SGHAT and FQNNGV. V lost 4 bases, J lost 0 bases, and 5 bases stayed unmatched. The CDR3 spans 16 residues. The CDR3, as DNA: TGTGCCAGCAGCTCCGCAGGACTAGCGAGCACAGATACGCAGTATTTT. It codes for CASSSAGLASTDTQYF.